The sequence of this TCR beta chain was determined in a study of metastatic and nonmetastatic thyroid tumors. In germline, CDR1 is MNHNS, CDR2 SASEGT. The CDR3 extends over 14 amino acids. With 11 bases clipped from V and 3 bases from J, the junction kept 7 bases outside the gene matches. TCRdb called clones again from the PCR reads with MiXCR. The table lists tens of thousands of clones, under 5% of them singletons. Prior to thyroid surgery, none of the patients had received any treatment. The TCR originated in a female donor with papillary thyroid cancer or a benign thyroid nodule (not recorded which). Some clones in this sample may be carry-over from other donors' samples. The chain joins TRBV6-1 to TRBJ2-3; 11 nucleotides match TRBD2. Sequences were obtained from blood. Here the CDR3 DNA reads TGTGCCCGCACTAGCGGGGGCATTACAGATACGCAGTATTTT. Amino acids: CARTSGGITDTQYF.